This passage covers 14 T cell receptor beta chains from one sample sequenced in a study of shared clonotypes between healthy human individuals. Terminally differentiated effector memory CD45RA+ cells were excluded from the naive CD8 cells, which were CD45RO-negative and positively selected for CCR7. Clones were read by immunoSEQ multiplex PCR, and TCRdb kept only the in-frame ones, dropping some. Of millions of clones listed, about 92% are singletons. Source material: naive CD8+ T cells from PBMCs. These receptors all come from a man between 18 and 29 years old in good health. Some clones in this sample may be carry-over from other donors' samples.

V and J are TRBV28 and TRBJ2-5; 9 nucleotides align to TRBD2. Germline V CDR1 and CDR2: MDHEN, SYDVKM. Trimming took 5 bases from V and 2 from J; bases not matched to a gene: 6. This CDR3 spans 15 amino acids. Written as DNA, the CDR3 is TGTGCCAGCAGTCTCCGGACTAGCGCTCAAGAGACCCAGTACTTC. Residues: CASSLRTSAQETQYF.

Written as DNA, the CDR3 is TGTGCCATTTTAGCGGGAGTTGGGAATGAGCAGTTCTTC. Its protein is CAILAGVGNEQFF. V is TRBV10-3 and J is TRBJ2-1, with 9 bases identical to TRBD2. The germline V gene has CDR1 ENHRY and CDR2 SYGVKD. Unmatched junction bases numbered 7, after V lost 9 bases and J lost 7 bases. CDR3 length: 13 amino acids.

The gene calls are TRBV6-5 and TRBJ1-3; a weak D match, TRBD1 (5 bases). Germline V gene data show CDR1 as MNHEY and CDR2 as SVGAGI. The CDR3 is made up of 15 amino acids. V was cut by 6 bases and J by 0 bases, with 12 bases left in between. CDR3 sequence reads: CASRSTVSSGNTIYF. Here the CDR3 DNA reads TGTGCCAGCAGATCGACAGTCAGCTCTGGAAACACCATATATTTT.

The chain's CDR3 is CASSVNRGLPNYGYTF. The CDR3 DNA is TGTGCCAGCAGTGTCAACAGGGGGCTTCCTAACTATGGCTACACCTTC. The rearrangement uses TRBV6-4 and TRBJ1-2; 9 bases are a match to TRBD1. This CDR3 is built from 16 residues. From germline, CDR1 is MRHNA and CDR2 SNTAGT. Germline trimming cut 4 bases from V and 0 bases from J; bases unmatched to any gene: 6.

The V gene is TRBV27, the J gene TRBJ2-1; 7 positions agree with TRBD1. This CDR3 is 13 amino acids long. Trimming removed 6 bases from V and 9 bases from J; junction bases left unmatched: 8. Per the germline V gene, CDR1 is MNHEY and CDR2 is SMNVEV (reference sequence). CDR3 region: CASSPTGMTEQFF. CDR3 DNA: TGTGCCAGCAGCCCGACAGGGATGACTGAGCAGTTCTTC.

The chain recombines TRBV29-1 with TRBJ1-5; D is ambiguous. From germline, CDR1 is SQVTM and CDR2 ANQGSEA. The CDR3 runs 16 residues. With 4 bases removed from V and 1 base from J, the gap between germline ends came to 17 bases. CDR3 DNA sequence: TGCAGCGTTGTGCCCGGGCCCCTGGGGAGCAATCAGCCCCAGCATTTT. Its translation: CSVVPGPLGSNQPQHF. Combining the CDR3 with reference TRBV29-1 and TRBJ1-5 gives the whole variable domain SAVISQKPSRDICQRGTSLTIQCQVDSQVTMMFWYRQQPGQSLTLIATANQGSEATYESGFVIDKFPISRPNLTFSTLTVSNMSPEDSSIYLCSVVPGPLGSNQPQHFGDGTRLSIL.

This chain links TRBV6-6 with TRBJ2-3, with D maybe TRBD1 (6 bases). This CDR3 comprises 14 residues. Germline values: CDR1 MNHNY, CDR2 SVGAGI (reference sequence). V lost 2 bases, J lost 2 bases, and 8 bases lay in between. CDR3 in DNA: TGTGCCAGCAGTTACCGGGACATCACAGATACGCAGTATTTT. Amino acids: CASSYRDITDTQYF.

The V call is TRBV6-1, the J call TRBJ2-7; possibly TRBD2 for D (5 bases). V was shortened by 3 bases and J by 1 base, with 7 bases between the two germline ends. Germline V CDR1 and CDR2: MNHNS, SASEGT. The CDR3 sequence is 13 residues long. The CDR3 is CASSERDSYEQYF. CDR3 bases: TGTGCCAGCAGTGAGAGGGATTCCTACGAGCAGTACTTC.

The gene calls are TRBV2 and TRBJ2-1, with no clear D. Per the germline V gene, CDR1 is SNHLY and CDR2 is FYNNEI. Trimming stripped 5 bases from V and 0 bases from J, with 11 bases between. This CDR3 is built from 15 residues. CDR3 bases: TGTGCCAGCAGTCTCGTCAGGAGCTCCTACAATGAGCAGTTCTTC. This sequence encodes CASSLVRSSYNEQFF.

This chain connects TRBV29-1 to TRBJ2-2; a possible D gene is TRBD1 (5 bases). Germline V lookup: CDR1 SQVTM, CDR2 ANQGSEA. The V and J ends lost 5 bases and 8 bases respectively, with 9 bases between them. CDR3 length: 11 amino acids. CDR3 coding DNA: TGCAGCGTTACCTGGACAGGGGAGCTGTTTTTT. It yields the protein CSVTWTGELFF.

The V call is TRBV11-2, the J call TRBJ2-5; 11 bases align to TRBD1. This CDR3 is 16 amino acids long. The J segment lost 7 bases and the V segment lost 4 bases, leaving 11 bases of the junction unmatched. The V gene's germline CDR1 is SGHAT and CDR2 FQNNGV. DNA for the CDR3: TGTGCCAGCAGCTCCCCCCGAGGACAGGGGGCGGTGACCCAGTACTTC. Its translation: CASSSPRGQGAVTQYF. Based on the CDR3 plus reference TRBV11-2 and TRBJ2-5, the full variable domain is EAGVAQSPRYKIIEKRQSVAFWCNPISGHATLYWYQQILGQGPKLLIQFQNNGVVDDSQLPKDRFSAERLKGVDSTLKIQPAKLEDSAVYLCASSSPRGQGAVTQYFGPGTRLLVL.

This chain links TRBV29-1 with TRBJ2-2; 11 nucleotides match TRBD2. This CDR3 contains 16 residues. V lost 1 base to trimming and J lost 7 bases; unmatched junction nucleotides: 8. CDR1 and CDR2 from the germline V gene are SQVTM and ANQGSEA. The DNA of the CDR3 is TGCAGCGTTGAAGGGTTAGCTAGCGGGAGGTTCGGGGAGCTGTTTTTT. Translation: CSVEGLASGRFGELFF.

The V call is TRBV5-1, the J call TRBJ2-1; 12 nucleotides match TRBD2. CDR1 and CDR2 (germline): SGHRS, YFSETQ. V lost 5 bases to trimming and J lost 9 bases; unmatched junction nucleotides: 6. This CDR3 has 14 residues. The CDR3 sequence is CASSLAGGPGEQFF. The CDR3 region has the DNA TGCGCCAGCAGTCTAGCGGGAGGGCCGGGTGAGCAGTTCTTC. The full variable domain, in which reference TRBV5-1 and TRBJ2-1 provide the parts outside the CDR3, is KAGVTQTPRYLIKTRGQQVTLSCSPISGHRSVSWYQQTPGQGLQFLFEYFSETQRNKGNFPGRFSGRQFSNSRSEMNVSTLELGDSALYLCASSLAGGPGEQFFGPGTRLTVL.

This clone has a single count. The gene calls are TRBV7-9 and TRBJ2-1; a possible D gene is TRBD1 (6 bases). Germline V lookup: CDR1 SEHNR, CDR2 FQNEAQ (reference sequence). This CDR3 contains 17 residues. The V end lost 5 bases, the J end lost 2 bases, and 19 bases lay between the germline ends. CDR3 in amino acids: CASSHRDTLPAYNEQFF. The CDR3 DNA sequence: TGTGCCAGCAGCCACCGGGACACGCTACCAGCCTACAATGAGCAGTTCTTC.